This TCR beta chain was identified during a study of cytomegalovirus exposure and HLA in healthy donors. Study details: 81% of 300 to 450 genotyped donors fell in the Caucasian-associated ancestry cluster. Study results and caveats: TCR beta chains associated with HLA were, in a later analysis, more clonally expanded than equally common others.

PCR used 60 Vbeta primers and 13 Jbeta primers. Assay: immunoSEQ multiplex PCR; the TCRdb copy retains only in-frame clones and omits some. The table records 150,000 or so clones, roughly 80% of them present only once. J lost 4 bases, V lost 0 bases, and 2 bases had no gene match. The CDR3 has 14 residues. CDR1 is MRHNA and CDR2 is SNTAGT in the germline V gene. Nominal health characterized the donors when sampled, though unrecorded immune exposures were likely. For this clone: Antigen specificity is unknown.

This chain uses TRBV6-4 with TRBJ1-2; 7 bases match TRBD1. Sequencing was performed on PBMCs. This receptor was taken from a woman between 18 and 30 years old in good health and CMV-seropositive. CDR3 nucleotide sequence: TGTGCCAGCAGTGACTCTTACAGGGGCTATGGCTACACCTTC. It specifies CASSDSYRGYGYTF.